The sequence of this T cell receptor (beta chain) was determined in a study of T cells in Graves' hyperthyroidism and ophthalmopathy. The sample holds many counts of this clonotype. Authors of the study amplified TCR beta CDR3 regions from RNA transcripts. Carried out on the TCR CDR3, a first-round RT-PCR used the HTBI primer set. TCRdb re-derived calls from the multiplex PCR reads in MiXCR, one entry per CDR3 protein. The table lists about 600,000 distinct CDR3 sequences, more than 12% of them singletons. The ends were cut back, 7 bases at V and 1 base at J, with 11 bases in the middle. This CDR3 contains 14 residues. CDR1 is MNHEY, CDR2 SMNVEV, per germline (reference sequence).

The clonotype comes from a woman between 45 and 60 years old with Graves' ophthalmopathy. The chain combines TRBV27 with TRBJ2-4, with D perhaps TRBD2 (5 bases). Sequencing was performed on blood. DNA of the CDR3: TGTGCCAGCAAACGGCCGGGGGCCAAAAACATTCAGTACTTC. It is translated as CASKRPGAKNIQYF.